These 23 T cell receptor beta chains were all obtained from the same sample, sequenced in a study of Graves' ophthalmopathy and Graves' hyperthyroidism. RNA transcripts yielded amplified TCR beta CDR3 regions. Following a first-round RT-PCR that used HTBI primers, a second-round multiplex PCR was carried out. TCRdb used MiXCR to reprocess the multiplex PCR reads, holding one entry per CDR3 protein. In the table there are tens of thousands of distinct CDR3 sequences, roughly half of which are singletons. Sequences were obtained from peripheral blood. These receptors all come from an adult man with Graves' ophthalmopathy.

This clonotype was counted ten times or more. The chain uses TRBV5-6 and TRBJ1-3, with 7 bases identical to TRBD1. This CDR3 comprises 15 residues. From germline, CDR1 is SGHDT and CDR2 YYEEEE. V dropped 3 bases and J dropped 0; count of bases not matched to a gene: 3. CDR3 residues: CASSSGQLSGNTIYF. The CDR3 nucleotides are TGTGCCAGCAGCTCGGGACAGCTCTCTGGAAACACCATATATTTT.

V is TRBV20-1 and J is TRBJ2-3; 7 bases match TRBD1. Trimming took 3 bases from V and 0 from J; bases not matched to a gene: 6. In germline, CDR1 is DFQATT, CDR2 SNEGSKA (reference sequence). The CDR3 runs to 15 residues. CDR3 nucleotide sequence: TGCAGTGCTAGGTGGACAGGTTCTAGCACAGATACGCAGTATTTT. Translating it yields CSARWTGSSTDTQYF.

The V call is TRBV19, the J call TRBJ2-5, with D maybe TRBD1 (6 bases). Trimming cost V 3 bases and J 5 bases, with 13 bases left between them. The CDR3 covers 14 residues. Germline CDR1 is LNHDA and CDR2 is SQIVND (reference sequence). The CDR3 loop reads CASSITGSEETQYF. The CDR3 DNA follows: TGTGCCAGTAGTATTACAGGGAGTGAGGAGACCCAGTACTTC.

Turning to this clonotype: Because the CDR3 is missing its conserved closing phenylalanine or tryptophan, this is likely a read error. The limits of the CDR3 on the DNA are not certain, so only TCRdb's listed CDR3 is given. The CDR3 sequence: CSARGITGGFEETQCC. This chain uses TRBV20-1 with TRBJ2-5; TRBD1 was called by the table and not checked on the DNA. Germline V gene data show CDR1 as DFQATT and CDR2 as SNEGSKA (reference sequence). The CDR3 has 16 residues if both end residues are counted.

This clonotype was seen only once. The genes are TRBV19 and TRBJ1-2, with 9 bases lining up with TRBD1. CDR1 is LNHDA, CDR2 SQIVND, per germline (reference sequence). This CDR3 spans 17 amino acids. V was clipped by 6 bases and J by 5 bases; unmatched bases: 16. In DNA, the CDR3 is TGTGCCAGTAGGGGACAGGGCACCGAGAGCGCACGATATGGCTACACCTTC. This sequence encodes CASRGQGTESARYGYTF.

The table lists this clonotype with many counts. V is TRBV14 and J is TRBJ1-2, with TRBD1 as a possible D gene (5 bases). Trimming removed 4 bases at V and 3 bases at J, with 9 bases between. CDR3 length: 13 residues. Germline CDR1 is SGHDN and CDR2 is FVKESK. The CDR3 loop reads CASSRQGHYGYTF. The CDR3 coding sequence is TGTGCCAGCAGCCGCCAGGGTCACTATGGCTACACCTTC.

This clonotype is judged medium-sized (0.01 to 0.1%). DNA for the CDR3: TGTGCCAGCAGTGAAATGAAACCGGCCTACGAGCAGTACTTC. As protein: CASSEMKPAYEQYF. This chain uses TRBV2 with TRBJ2-7, with D uncertain. The V end lost 2 bases, the J end lost 2 bases, and 10 bases lay between the germline ends. CDR3 size: 14 residues. Per germline, CDR1 SNHLY and CDR2 FYNNEI. The variable domain in full, with the rest retrieved from reference TRBV2 and TRBJ2-7, is EPEVTQTPSHQVTQMGQEVILRCVPISNHLYFYWYRQILGQKVEFLVSFYNNEISEKSEIFDDQFSVERPDGSNFTLKIRSTKLEDSAMYFCASSEMKPAYEQYFGPGTRLTVT.

This clonotype was found many times. V gene TRBV4-1 combines with J gene TRBJ1-4, with no clear D. CDR1 is MGHRA, CDR2 YSYEKL, per germline. The CDR3 totals 15 residues. Trimming left V 0 bases short and J 5 bases short, with 10 bases between. CDR3 nucleotide sequence: TGCGCCAGCAGCCAAGACCGAACAGAAAATGAAAAACTGTTTTTT. As protein: CASSQDRTENEKLFF.

This chain links TRBV20-1 with TRBJ1-6; 9 bases match TRBD1. With 5 bases clipped from V and 7 bases from J, the junction kept 6 bases outside the gene matches. CDR3 length equals 14 residues. CDR1 is DFQATT and CDR2 is SNEGSKA in the germline V gene (reference sequence). As DNA, the CDR3 is TGCAGTGCTCCGGGACAGGGTTACAATTCACCCCTCCACTTT. Translation gives CSAPGQGYNSPLHF.

The sample holds a few counts of this clonotype. The J gene is TRBJ1-2, the V gene TRBV20-1, with D perhaps matching TRBD1 (5 bases). Germline-derived CDR1 and CDR2 are DFQATT and SNEGSKA (reference sequence). V was pared by 2 bases and J by 2 bases, with 12 bases between. This CDR3 contains 14 residues. DNA for the CDR3: TGCAGTGCTAGAATATTAGGGGAGAACTATGGCTACACCTTC. Protein: CSARILGENYGYTF.

This chain joins TRBV20-1 and TRBJ1-5; 7 bases fit TRBD1. The V gene end was trimmed by 3 bases and the J gene end by 5 bases; junction bases not matched to a gene: 10. Germline loops: CDR1 DFQATT, CDR2 SNEGSKA (reference sequence). The CDR3 is 15 residues long. The CDR3 nucleotides are TGCAGTGCTAGGTGGACAGGACAGTTTTATCAGCCCCAGCATTTT. It codes for CSARWTGQFYQPQHF.

This clonotype is judged medium-sized (0.01 to 0.1%). The junction and the germline gene differ at one end; a read error may be behind it. The rearrangement uses TRBV15 and TRBJ2-1; 11 nucleotides align to TRBD2. Germline V lookup: CDR1 LNHNV, CDR2 YYDKDF (reference sequence). This CDR3 spans 15 amino acids. CDR3 sequence (DNA): TGTGCAACCAGGTGGCTAGCGGGAGGTCACAATGAGCAGTTCTTC. This codes for CATRWLAGGHNEQFF.

Regarding this clonotype: This likely comes from a read error, as the CDR3 has no conserved phenylalanine or tryptophan at its end. The DNA is left out, because the CDR3 cannot be placed on it with certainty; the CDR3 is given as TCRdb lists it. The rearrangement joins TRBV6-2 or TRBV6-3 to TRBJ2-3; the tabulated D call, TRBD1, remains unverified against the DNA. Germline V lookup: CDR1 MNHEY, CDR2 SVGEGT. The CDR3 has 17 residues if both end residues are counted. The CDR3 protein is CASRTGEADLAQIRSSH.

In its sample, this clonotype was seen a few times. The rearrangement uses TRBV20-1 and TRBJ2-7, with 10 bases fitting TRBD2. From germline, CDR1 is DFQATT and CDR2 SNEGSKA (reference sequence). J lost 5 bases, V lost 2 bases, and 6 bases had no gene match. The CDR3 is made up of 14 amino acids. DNA for the CDR3: TGCAGTGCTAGATCGCTAGCGGGAGAGGACGAGCAGTACTTC. Translating it yields CSARSLAGEDEQYF.

The gene calls are TRBV25-1 and TRBJ2-1; D is perhaps TRBD2 (6 bases). Germline V gene sequence: CDR1 MGHDK, CDR2 SYGVNS. CDR3 length: 16 residues. The V and J ends lost 4 bases and 5 bases respectively, with 18 bases between them. CDR3 nucleotides: TGTGCCAGCAGTGGGGTTGGGCGGGGTTCGAACAATGAGCAGTTCTTC. Residues: CASSGVGRGSNNEQFF.

This clonotype was seen many times. The rearrangement uses TRBV6-2 or TRBV6-3 and TRBJ2-1, with unresolved D. The CDR3 length is 12 residues. The V gene lost 5 bases and the J gene lost 4 bases, with 6 bases spanning the gap. Germline-derived CDR1 and CDR2 are MNHEY and SVGEGT. The DNA for the CDR3 is TGTGCCAGCAGTAAACCATACAATGAGCAGTTCTTC. This gives the protein CASSKPYNEQFF.

V is TRBV19 and J is TRBJ2-3; 12 bases line up with TRBD2. This CDR3 region has 15 residues. Germline trimming cut 5 bases from V and 3 bases from J; bases unmatched to any gene: 3. The V gene's germline CDR1 is LNHDA and CDR2 SQIVND (reference sequence). The CDR3 is CASSHTSGGTDTQYF. The DNA of the CDR3 is TGTGCCAGTAGTCATACTAGCGGGGGGACAGATACGCAGTATTTT.

This clonotype was observed at least ten times. CDR3 in DNA: TGTGCCAGCACCCGGGGGTACGAGCAGTACTTC. Encoded protein: CASTRGYEQYF. This chain uses TRBV2 with TRBJ2-7; TRBD2 might be the D (6 bases). Germline values: CDR1 SNHLY, CDR2 FYNNEI. The CDR3 is 11 residues long. The V end lost 7 bases, the J end lost 4 bases, and 8 bases lay between the germline ends.

V usage is TRBV15 and J usage is TRBJ2-1; possibly TRBD1 for D (6 bases). V shed 3 bases and J shed 5 bases, with 14 bases lying between them. The CDR3 totals 15 residues. Per germline, CDR1 LNHNV and CDR2 YYDKDF (reference sequence). The CDR3 spells CATSRDKQGNNEQFF. The CDR3 DNA follows: TGTGCCACCAGCAGGGATAAACAGGGAAACAATGAGCAGTTCTTC.

Concerning this clonotype: Given the absence of the conserved phenylalanine or tryptophan at the CDR3 end, a read error is likely. The chain's CDR3 is CASSRGAGASETQYL. Here the CDR3 DNA reads TGTGCCAGCAGCCGGGGGGCAGGGGCGTCGGAGACCCAGTACTTG. The chain links TRBV2 to TRBJ2-5; D might be TRBD2 (7 bases). The germline CDR1 and CDR2 sequences are SNHLY and FYNNEI. CDR3 length equals 15 residues. V lost 6 bases and J 5 bases, leaving 19 bases between the germline ends.

The chain recombines TRBV19 with TRBJ2-6, with D possibly called TRBD1 or TRBD2 (5 bases each). The CDR3 consists of 15 residues. Trimming stripped 1 base from V and 17 bases from J, with 21 bases between. Germline V gives CDR1 LNHDA, CDR2 SQIVND (reference sequence). CDR3 bases: TGTGCCAGTAGTATAGCCGGGGCTGGGGCCAACGCCTTGACTTTC. It yields the protein CASSIAGAGANALTF.

This clonotype is judged medium-sized. This chain links TRBV24-1 with TRBJ2-2, with 9 bases that match TRBD1. CDR1 and CDR2 from the germline V gene are KGHDR and SFDVKD. The J segment lost 7 bases and the V segment lost 8 bases, leaving 4 bases of the junction unmatched. CDR3 length: 13 amino acids. Written as DNA, the CDR3 is TGTGCCACCAAGGACAGGGGATTCGGGGAGCTGTTTTTT. It translates to CATKDRGFGELFF.

Worth noting for this clonotype: One end of the junction is discordant with germline, which a read error may explain. The chain joins TRBV7-2 to TRBJ2-3, with D possibly being TRBD2 (6 bases). This CDR3 has 13 amino acids. Germline V CDR1 and CDR2: SGHTA, FQGNSA. The CDR3, as DNA: TGTGCCGGCAGTTCCCGGGACTCCTATACGCAGTATTTT. It codes for CAGSSRDSYTQYF.